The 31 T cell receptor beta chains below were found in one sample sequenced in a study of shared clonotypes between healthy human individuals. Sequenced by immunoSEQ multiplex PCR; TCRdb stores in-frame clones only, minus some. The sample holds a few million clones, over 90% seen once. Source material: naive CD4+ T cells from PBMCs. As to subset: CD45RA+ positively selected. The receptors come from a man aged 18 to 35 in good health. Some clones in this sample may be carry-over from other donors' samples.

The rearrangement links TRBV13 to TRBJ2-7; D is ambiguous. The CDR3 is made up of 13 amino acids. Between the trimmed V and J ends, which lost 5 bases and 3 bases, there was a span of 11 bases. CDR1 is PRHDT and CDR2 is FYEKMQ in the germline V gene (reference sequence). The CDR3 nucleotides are TGTGCCAGCAGCGGGCTCTGGGACTACGAGCAGTACTTC. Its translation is CASSGLWDYEQYF.

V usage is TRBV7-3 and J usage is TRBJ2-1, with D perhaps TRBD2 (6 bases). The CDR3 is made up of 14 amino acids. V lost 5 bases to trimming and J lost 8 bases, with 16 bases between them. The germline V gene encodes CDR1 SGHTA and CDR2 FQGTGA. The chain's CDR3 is CASSRLGGVDEQFF. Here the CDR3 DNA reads TGTGCCAGCAGCAGACTCGGCGGGGTTGATGAGCAGTTCTTC.

The CDR3: CASSPSLGGGTEAFF. The CDR3 region has the DNA TGTGCCAGCTCACCCTCCCTGGGGGGCGGGACTGAAGCTTTCTTT. V usage is TRBV18 and J usage is TRBJ1-1; D may be TRBD1 (6 bases). Trimming removed 3 bases at V and 5 bases at J, with 16 bases between. CDR3 length equals 15 residues. The germline gives CDR1 KGHSH, CDR2 LQKENI.

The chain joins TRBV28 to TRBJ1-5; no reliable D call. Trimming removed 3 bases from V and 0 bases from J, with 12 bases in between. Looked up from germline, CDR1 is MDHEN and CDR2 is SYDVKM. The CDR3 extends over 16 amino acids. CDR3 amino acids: CASSFVATYSNQPQHF. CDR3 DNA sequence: TGTGCCAGCAGTTTCGTGGCAACATATAGCAATCAGCCCCAGCATTTT.

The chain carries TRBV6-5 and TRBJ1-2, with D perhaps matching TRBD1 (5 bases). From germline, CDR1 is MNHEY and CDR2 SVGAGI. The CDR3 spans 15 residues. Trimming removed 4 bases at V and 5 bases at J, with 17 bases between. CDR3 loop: CASSLLAGRQYGYTF. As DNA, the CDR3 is TGTGCCAGCAGTTTGCTTGCGGGACGCCAGTATGGCTACACCTTC.

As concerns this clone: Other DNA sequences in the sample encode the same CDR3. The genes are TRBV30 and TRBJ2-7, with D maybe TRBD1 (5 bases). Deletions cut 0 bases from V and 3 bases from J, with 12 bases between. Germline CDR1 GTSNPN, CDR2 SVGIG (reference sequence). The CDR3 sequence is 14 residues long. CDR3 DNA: TGTGCCTGGAGTGTACGGAGAGACAGCTACGAGCAGTACTTC. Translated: CAWSVRRDSYEQYF.

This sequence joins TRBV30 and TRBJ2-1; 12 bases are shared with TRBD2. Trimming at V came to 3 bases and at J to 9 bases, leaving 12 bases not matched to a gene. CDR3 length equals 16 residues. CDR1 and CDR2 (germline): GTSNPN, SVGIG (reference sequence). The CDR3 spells CAWSASLAGGPGEQFF. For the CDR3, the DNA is TGTGCCTGGAGCGCCTCGCTAGCGGGAGGGCCGGGTGAGCAGTTCTTC.

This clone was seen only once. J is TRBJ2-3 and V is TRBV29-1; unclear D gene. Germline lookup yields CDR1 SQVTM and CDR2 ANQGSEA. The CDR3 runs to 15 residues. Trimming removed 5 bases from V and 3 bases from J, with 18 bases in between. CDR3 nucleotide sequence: TGCAGCGTTTCTGGGCGCCGCTATTTTACAGATACGCAGTATTTT. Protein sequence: CSVSGRRYFTDTQYF.

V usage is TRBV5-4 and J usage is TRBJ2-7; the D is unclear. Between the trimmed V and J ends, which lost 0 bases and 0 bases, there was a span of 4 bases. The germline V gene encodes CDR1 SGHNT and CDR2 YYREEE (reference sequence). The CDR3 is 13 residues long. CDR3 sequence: CASSLEVSYEQYF. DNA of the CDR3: TGTGCCAGCAGCTTGGAGGTCTCCTACGAGCAGTACTTC.

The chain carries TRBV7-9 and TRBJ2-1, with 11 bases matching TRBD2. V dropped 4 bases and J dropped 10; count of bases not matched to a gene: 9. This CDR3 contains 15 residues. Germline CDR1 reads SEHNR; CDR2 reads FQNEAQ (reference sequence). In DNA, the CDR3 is TGTGCCAGCAGCTCGCTAGCGGGAGGTTTGGAGGAGCAGTTCTTC. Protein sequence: CASSSLAGGLEEQFF.

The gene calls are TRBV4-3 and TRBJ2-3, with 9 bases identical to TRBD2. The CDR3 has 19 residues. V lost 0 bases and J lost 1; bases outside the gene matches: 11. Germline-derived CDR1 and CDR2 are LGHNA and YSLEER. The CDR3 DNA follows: TGCGCCAGCAGCCAAGATCTTCAAAGGGCTAGCGGGGGCACAGATACGCAGTATTTT. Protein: CASSQDLQRASGGTDTQYF.

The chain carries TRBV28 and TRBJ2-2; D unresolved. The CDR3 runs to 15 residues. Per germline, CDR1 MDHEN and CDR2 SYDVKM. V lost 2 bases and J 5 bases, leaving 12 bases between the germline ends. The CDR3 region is CASSLGRIGTGELFF. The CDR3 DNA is TGTGCCAGCAGTTTAGGACGTATAGGGACCGGGGAGCTGTTTTTT.

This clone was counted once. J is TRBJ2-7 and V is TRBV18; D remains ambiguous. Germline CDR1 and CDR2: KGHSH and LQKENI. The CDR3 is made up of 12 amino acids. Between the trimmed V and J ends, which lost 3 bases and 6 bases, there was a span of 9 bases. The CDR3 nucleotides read TGTGCCAGCTCACCTCACCTCAGCGAGCAGTACTTC. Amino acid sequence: CASSPHLSEQYF.

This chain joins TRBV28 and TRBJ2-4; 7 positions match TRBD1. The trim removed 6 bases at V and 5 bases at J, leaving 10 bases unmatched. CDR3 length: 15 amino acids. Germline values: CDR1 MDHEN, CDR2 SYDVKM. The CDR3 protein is CASRPYTGAQNIQYF. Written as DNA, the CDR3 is TGTGCCAGCAGACCATACACAGGGGCCCAAAACATTCAGTACTTC.

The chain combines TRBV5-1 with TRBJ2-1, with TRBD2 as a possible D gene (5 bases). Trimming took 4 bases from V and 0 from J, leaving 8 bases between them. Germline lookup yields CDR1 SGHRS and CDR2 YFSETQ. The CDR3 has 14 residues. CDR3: CASSIGSSYNEQFF. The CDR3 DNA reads TGCGCCAGCAGCATAGGGAGCTCCTACAATGAGCAGTTCTTC. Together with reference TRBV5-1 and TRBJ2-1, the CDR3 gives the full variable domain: KAGVTQTPRYLIKTRGQQVTLSCSPISGHRSVSWYQQTPGQGLQFLFEYFSETQRNKGNFPGRFSGRQFSNSRSEMNVSTLELGDSALYLCASSIGSSYNEQFFGPGTRLTVL.

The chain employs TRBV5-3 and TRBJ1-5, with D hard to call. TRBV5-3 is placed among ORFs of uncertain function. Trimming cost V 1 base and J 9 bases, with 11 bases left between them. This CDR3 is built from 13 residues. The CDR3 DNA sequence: TGTGCCAGAAGCTTGCGTTGGGATCGGCCCCAGCATTTT. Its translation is CARSLRWDRPQHF.

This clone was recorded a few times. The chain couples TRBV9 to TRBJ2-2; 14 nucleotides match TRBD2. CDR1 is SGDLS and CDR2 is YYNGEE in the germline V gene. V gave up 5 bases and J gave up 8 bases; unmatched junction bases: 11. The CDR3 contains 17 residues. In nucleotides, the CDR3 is TGTGCCAGCAGTCGGGGGACTAGCGGGAGTATGGCTGGGGAGCTGTTTTTT. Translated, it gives CASSRGTSGSMAGELFF.

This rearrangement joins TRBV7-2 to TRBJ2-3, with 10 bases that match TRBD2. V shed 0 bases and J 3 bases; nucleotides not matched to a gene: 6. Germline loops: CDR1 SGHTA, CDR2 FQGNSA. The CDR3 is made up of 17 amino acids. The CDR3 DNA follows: TGTGCCAGCAGCTTAGCTGCCCTAGCGGGAGCGACAGATACGCAGTATTTT. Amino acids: CASSLAALAGATDTQYF.

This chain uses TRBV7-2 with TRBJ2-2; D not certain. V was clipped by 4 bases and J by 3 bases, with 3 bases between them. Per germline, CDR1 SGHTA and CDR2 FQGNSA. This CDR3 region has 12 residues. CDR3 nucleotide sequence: TGTGCCAGCAGCTGGGACACCGGGGAGCTGTTTTTT. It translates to CASSWDTGELFF.

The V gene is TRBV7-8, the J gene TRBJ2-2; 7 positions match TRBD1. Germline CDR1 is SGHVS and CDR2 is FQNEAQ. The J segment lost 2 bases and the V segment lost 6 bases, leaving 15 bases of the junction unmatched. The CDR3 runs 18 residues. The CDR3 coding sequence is TGTGCCAGCAGTCCCCGAAGACAGGGTCAGGAAAACACCGGGGAGCTGTTTTTT. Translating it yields CASSPRRQGQENTGELFF.

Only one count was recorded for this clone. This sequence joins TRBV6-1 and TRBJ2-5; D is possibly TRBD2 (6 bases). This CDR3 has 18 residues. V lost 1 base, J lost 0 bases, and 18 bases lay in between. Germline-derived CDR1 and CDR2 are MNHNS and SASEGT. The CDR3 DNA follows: TGTGCCAGCAGTGAAGGGGGGGTGAGGACCGGATACCAAGAGACCCAGTACTTC. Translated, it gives CASSEGGVRTGYQETQYF.

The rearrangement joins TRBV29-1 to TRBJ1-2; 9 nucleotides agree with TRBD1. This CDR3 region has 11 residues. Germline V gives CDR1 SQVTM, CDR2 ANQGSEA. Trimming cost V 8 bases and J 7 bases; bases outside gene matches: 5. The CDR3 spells CSSGQGVGYTF. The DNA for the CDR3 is TGCAGCTCGGGACAGGGCGTTGGCTACACCTTC.

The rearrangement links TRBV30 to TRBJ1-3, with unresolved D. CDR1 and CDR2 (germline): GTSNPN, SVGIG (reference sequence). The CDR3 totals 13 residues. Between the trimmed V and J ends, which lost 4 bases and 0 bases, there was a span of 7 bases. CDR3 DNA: TGTGCCTGGACAGTAAACTCTGGAAACACCATATATTTT. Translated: CAWTVNSGNTIYF. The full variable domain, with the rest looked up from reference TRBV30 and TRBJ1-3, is SQTIHQWPATLVQPVGSPLSLECTVEGTSNPNLYWYRQAAGRGLQLLFYSVGIGQISSEVPQNLSASRPQDRQFILSSKKLLLSDSGFYLCAWTVNSGNTIYFGEGSWLTVV.

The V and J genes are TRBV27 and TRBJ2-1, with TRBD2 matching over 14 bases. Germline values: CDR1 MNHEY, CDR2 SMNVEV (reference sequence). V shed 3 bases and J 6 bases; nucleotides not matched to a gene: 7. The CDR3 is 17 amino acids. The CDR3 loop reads CASSFAGLAGDLNEQFF. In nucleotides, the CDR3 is TGTGCCAGCAGTTTCGCGGGACTAGCGGGAGACCTCAATGAGCAGTTCTTC.

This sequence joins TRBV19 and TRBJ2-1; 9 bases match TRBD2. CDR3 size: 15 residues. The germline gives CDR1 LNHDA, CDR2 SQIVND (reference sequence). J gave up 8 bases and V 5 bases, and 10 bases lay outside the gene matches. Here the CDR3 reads CASSFSGSGGHEQFF. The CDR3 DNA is TGTGCCAGTAGTTTTAGCGGGAGTGGCGGGCATGAGCAGTTCTTC.

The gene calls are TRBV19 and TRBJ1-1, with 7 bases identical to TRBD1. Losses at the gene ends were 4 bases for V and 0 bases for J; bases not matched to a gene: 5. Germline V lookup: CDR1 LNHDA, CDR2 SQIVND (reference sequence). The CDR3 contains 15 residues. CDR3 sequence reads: CASSRAGQLNTEAFF. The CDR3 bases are TGTGCCAGTAGTAGAGCGGGACAGCTGAACACTGAAGCTTTCTTT.

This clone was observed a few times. The CDR3 region has the DNA TGCGCCAGCAGCTTCTCCGGGACGGTGAACACTGAAGCTTTCTTT. This encodes CASSFSGTVNTEAFF. The chain joins TRBV5-1 to TRBJ1-1, with TRBD1 as a possible D gene (5 bases). CDR3 length: 15 amino acids. V lost 2 bases, J lost 0 bases, and 11 bases lay in between. CDR1 is SGHRS and CDR2 is YFSETQ in the germline V gene.

Here the CDR3 reads CASSFLAPLRNEQFF. CDR3 nucleotides: TGTGCCAGCAGCTTTTTGGCCCCCCTGCGGAATGAGCAGTTCTTC. This chain joins TRBV11-2 and TRBJ2-1; D is unclear. The germline V and J ends were trimmed by 3 bases and 7 bases, with 16 bases remaining between them. Germline V gene lookup returns CDR1 SGHAT and CDR2 FQNNGV. This CDR3 comprises 15 residues. Drawing the rest from reference TRBV11-2 and TRBJ2-1, the complete variable domain is EAGVAQSPRYKIIEKRQSVAFWCNPISGHATLYWYQQILGQGPKLLIQFQNNGVVDDSQLPKDRFSAERLKGVDSTLKIQPAKLEDSAVYLCASSFLAPLRNEQFFGPGTRLTVL.

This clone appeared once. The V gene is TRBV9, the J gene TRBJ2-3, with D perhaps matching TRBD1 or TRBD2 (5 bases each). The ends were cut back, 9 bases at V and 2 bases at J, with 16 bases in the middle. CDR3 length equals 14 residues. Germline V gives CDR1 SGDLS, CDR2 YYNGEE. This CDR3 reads CATAREGTTDTQYF. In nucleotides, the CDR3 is TGTGCCACCGCCCGTGAGGGGACCACAGATACGCAGTATTTT.

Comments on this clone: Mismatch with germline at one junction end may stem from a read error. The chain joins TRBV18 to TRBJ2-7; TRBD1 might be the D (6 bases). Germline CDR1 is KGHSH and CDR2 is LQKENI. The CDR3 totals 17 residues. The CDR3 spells CASSPLTGQGTGYEQYF. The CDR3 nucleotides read TGTGCCAGCTCTCCACTTACGGGACAAGGCACGGGGTACGAGCAGTACTTC.

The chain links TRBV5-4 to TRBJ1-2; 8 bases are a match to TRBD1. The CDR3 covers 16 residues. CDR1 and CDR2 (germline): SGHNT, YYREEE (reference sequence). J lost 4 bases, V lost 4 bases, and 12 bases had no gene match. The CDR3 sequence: CASSQGDRGRVYGYTF. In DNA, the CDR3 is TGTGCCAGCAGCCAGGGCGACAGGGGCAGGGTCTATGGCTACACCTTC.